The 16 T cell receptor beta chains below all came from one sample that was sequenced in a study of OX40 agonist ivuxolimab in advanced cancers. This table comes from immunoSEQ multiplex PCR, and its TCRdb copy is limited to in-frame clones, with some not included. The sample yields 48,000 or so clones, 80% to 95% seen once. Sequencing was performed on CD4+ or CD8+ T cells sorted from blood, taken in a trial of the OX40 agonist ivuxolimab. These receptors came from an adult with an advanced solid tumor such as melanoma, head and neck, liver or kidney cancer.

CDR3 region: CASSYPVQANYGYTF. CDR3 DNA: TGTGCCAGCAGTTACCCGGTGCAGGCTAACTATGGCTACACCTTC. The V and J genes are TRBV6-6 and TRBJ1-2; D remains ambiguous. CDR3 length: 15 residues. The germline V gene has CDR1 MNHNY and CDR2 SVGAGI (reference sequence). The V gene lost 2 bases and the J gene lost 0 bases, with 10 bases spanning the gap.

This chain connects TRBV10-3 to TRBJ1-1, with D unresolved. The CDR3 has 12 residues. The V end lost 3 bases, the J end lost 3 bases, and 5 bases lay between the germline ends. CDR1 ENHRY and CDR2 SYGVKD come from the germline V gene. CDR3 in DNA: TGTGCCATCAGTGACGATTACACTGAAGCTTTCTTT. This gives the protein CAISDDYTEAFF.

CDR3 region: CASSRARGEAVNEQFF. The CDR3, as DNA: TGCGCCAGCAGCCGCGCCCGCGGGGAGGCCGTCAATGAGCAGTTCTTC. The chain employs TRBV5-1 and TRBJ2-1, with a tentative D call TRBD2 (6 bases). Germline CDR1 is SGHRS and CDR2 is YFSETQ. The CDR3 loop spans 16 amino acids. Trimming removed 4 bases at V and 6 bases at J, with 20 bases between.

This chain links TRBV5-1 with TRBJ1-2; tentative D call: TRBD1 (5 bases). The CDR3 is made up of 14 amino acids. Deletions cut 0 bases from V and 0 bases from J, with 6 bases between. In germline, CDR1 is SGHRS, CDR2 YFSETQ. As DNA, the CDR3 is TGCGCCAGCAGCTTGGGGACACCTAACTATGGCTACACCTTC. Its protein is CASSLGTPNYGYTF.

The rearrangement uses TRBV27 and TRBJ1-2, with a weak D call TRBD1 (5 bases). The CDR3 loop spans 14 amino acids. Germline CDR1 is MNHEY and CDR2 is SMNVEV (reference sequence). Between the trimmed V and J ends, which lost 5 bases and 5 bases, there was a span of 15 bases. The CDR3 loop reads CASSPGGTLYGYTF. The CDR3, as DNA: TGTGCCAGCAGTCCGGGAGGGACCCTTTATGGCTACACCTTC.

This clone showed up just once. The chain couples TRBV19 to TRBJ1-5, with 9 nucleotides matching TRBD1. The CDR3 consists of 16 residues. V trimming: 5 bases; J trimming: 1 base; junction bases outside the gene matches: 6. The germline gives CDR1 LNHDA, CDR2 SQIVND (reference sequence). In DNA, the CDR3 is TGTGCCAGTAGTGATACCGGGACAGGGAGCAATCAGCCCCAGCATTTT. This codes for CASSDTGTGSNQPQHF.

Written as DNA, the CDR3 is TGTGCCAGCACACCTGCCCATGAGCAGTTCTTC. This sequence encodes CASTPAHEQFF. The chain employs TRBV2 and TRBJ2-1; D not resolved. Germline loops: CDR1 SNHLY, CDR2 FYNNEI. The length of the CDR3 is 11 residues. V lost 7 bases and J 8 bases, leaving 9 bases between the germline ends.

The gene calls are TRBV27 and TRBJ2-7; D uncertain. Trimming stripped 5 bases from V and 4 bases from J, with 18 bases between. The germline CDR1 and CDR2 sequences are MNHEY and SMNVEV (reference sequence). The CDR3 covers 15 residues. The CDR3 bases are TGTGCCAGCAGTCTGCTAGGGCAGAGACTTTACGAGCAGTACTTC. It translates to CASSLLGQRLYEQYF.

Only a few counts were recorded for this clone. The rearrangement uses TRBV19 and TRBJ1-1; D gene ambiguous. This CDR3 region has 14 residues. The V end lost 1 base, the J end lost 4 bases, and 10 bases lay between the germline ends. The germline CDR1 and CDR2 sequences are LNHDA and SQIVND (reference sequence). The CDR3 here is CASSIGGEGTEAFF. For the CDR3, the DNA is TGTGCCAGTAGTATAGGAGGAGAGGGCACTGAAGCTTTCTTT.

The genes are TRBV15 and TRBJ1-1; D is perhaps TRBD1 (6 bases). Germline CDR1 LNHNV, CDR2 YYDKDF (reference sequence). This CDR3 has 14 residues. Trimming took 6 bases from V and 0 from J, leaving 11 bases between them. The CDR3 DNA sequence: TGTGCCACCAGGGCGGACAGCATGAACACTGAAGCTTTCTTT. It yields the protein CATRADSMNTEAFF.

Here the CDR3 DNA reads TGTGCCAGCAGCTTAGCGGCAAACAGGGTAGTTGAAGCTTTCTTT. It translates to CASSLAANRVVEAFF. The gene calls are TRBV7-6 and TRBJ1-1, with D perhaps TRBD1 (6 bases). CDR3 length equals 15 residues. Trimming shortened V by 0 bases and J by 7 bases, and 15 bases separated the two germline ends. Germline CDR1 reads SGHVS; CDR2 reads FNYEAQ. Supplemented by reference TRBV7-6 and TRBJ1-1, the full variable domain reads GAGVSQSPRYKVTKRGQDVALRCDPISGHVSLYWYRQALGQGPEFLTYFNYEAQQDKSGLPNDRFSAERPEGSISTLTIQRTEQRDSAMYRCASSLAANRVVEAFFGQGTRLTVV.

This chain joins TRBV4-1 and TRBJ2-7, with a possible D match to TRBD2 (6 bases). Per germline, CDR1 MGHRA and CDR2 YSYEKL. The CDR3 covers 15 residues. Trimming took 0 bases from V and 0 from J, leaving 9 bases between them. CDR3 nucleotide sequence: TGCGCCAGCAGCCAAGAGGGGACTGGCTCCTACGAGCAGTACTTC. Its translation is CASSQEGTGSYEQYF.

The chain links TRBV28 to TRBJ1-1; maybe TRBD1 (6 bases). The V end was cut by 6 bases, the J end by 0 bases, with 17 bases between. The CDR3 length is 16 residues. Germline loops: CDR1 MDHEN, CDR2 SYDVKM. CDR3 protein: CASRGGRGSMNTEAFF. DNA for the CDR3: TGTGCCAGCAGGGGTGGGAGGGGGTCGATGAACACTGAAGCTTTCTTT.

The chain couples TRBV13 to TRBJ1-4; D is possibly TRBD1 (6 bases). Germline-derived CDR1 and CDR2 are PRHDT and FYEKMQ (reference sequence). The CDR3 runs 13 residues. Trimming removed 5 bases at V and 10 bases at J, with 14 bases between. The CDR3 spells CASSDQRGGKLFF. The CDR3 nucleotides are TGTGCCAGCAGCGACCAAAGGGGGGGAAAACTGTTTTTT.

The rearrangement uses TRBV13 and TRBJ2-3; D is possibly TRBD1 (6 bases). Germline V gives CDR1 PRHDT, CDR2 FYEKMQ (reference sequence). V was cut by 3 bases and J by 3 bases, with 10 bases left in between. The CDR3 length is 14 residues. The CDR3 DNA is TGTGCCAGCAGCTTCAGGGGACCGACAGATACGCAGTATTTT. This gives the protein CASSFRGPTDTQYF.

The gene calls are TRBV2 and TRBJ1-5; D call uncertain. Germline loops: CDR1 SNHLY, CDR2 FYNNEI. CDR3 length: 15 amino acids. V was cut by 4 bases and J by 1 base, with 11 bases left in between. CDR3 DNA sequence: TGTGCCAGCAGTGCGGGGTTTGAGAGCAATCAGCCCCAGCATTTT. This translates into CASSAGFESNQPQHF.